The 20 T cell receptor beta chains below all came from one sample that was sequenced in a study of OX40 agonist ivuxolimab in advanced cancers. Assay used: immunoSEQ multiplex PCR; TCRdb lists only in-frame clones, some missing. The sample carries around 17,000 clones, roughly 90% recorded once. Here the sequenced sample was CD4+ or CD8+ T cells sorted from blood, taken in a trial of the OX40 agonist ivuxolimab. The receptors originated from an adult with an advanced solid tumor such as melanoma, head and neck, liver or kidney cancer.

The chain links TRBV10-3 to TRBJ2-2; 7 bases fit TRBD2. V shed 4 bases and J 6 bases; nucleotides not matched to a gene: 14. CDR3 size: 17 residues. Germline V gene data show CDR1 as ENHRY and CDR2 as SYGVKD. The CDR3 spells CAISAPPAGASSGELFF. In nucleotides, the CDR3 is TGTGCCATCAGTGCCCCACCTGCGGGAGCTAGCTCCGGGGAGCTGTTTTTT.

The genes are TRBV15 and TRBJ1-4, with 8 nucleotides matching TRBD1. Unmatched junction bases numbered 10, after V lost 3 bases and J lost 10 bases. CDR1 is LNHNV and CDR2 is YYDKDF in the germline V gene (reference sequence). The CDR3 spans 15 residues. The CDR3 here is CATSSRGTGLGKLFF. CDR3 DNA sequence: TGTGCCACCAGCAGCCGAGGGACAGGTCTTGGAAAACTGTTTTTT.

The chain is built from TRBV2 and TRBJ1-1; 8 nucleotides match TRBD1. CDR3 length equals 14 residues. V shed 6 bases, J shed 4 bases, and the junction held 7 bases outside the gene matches. Germline CDR1 SNHLY, CDR2 FYNNEI. In DNA, the CDR3 is TGTGCCAGCAGCGCGACAGGGGCGGGCACTGAAGCTTTCTTT. Protein product: CASSATGAGTEAFF.

This clone is medium-sized in the sample. V usage is TRBV15 and J usage is TRBJ1-5; D gene unclear. Per the germline V gene, CDR1 is LNHNV and CDR2 is YYDKDF (reference sequence). Trimming took off 4 bases at V and 7 bases at J, with 11 bases between the two ends. This CDR3 has 13 amino acids. The CDR3 protein is CATSTRLNQPQHF. The CDR3 coding sequence is TGTGCCACCAGCACCAGACTAAACCAGCCCCAGCATTTT.

The chain combines TRBV30 with TRBJ1-1; D possibly corresponds to TRBD1 (6 bases). The CDR3 spans 16 residues. The germline V gene has CDR1 GTSNPN and CDR2 SVGIG (reference sequence). V lost 5 bases to trimming and J lost 0 bases, with 19 bases between them. As DNA, the CDR3 is TGTGCCTGGCAGAGATCACAGGGAGCGGTGAACACTGAAGCTTTCTTT. Translation gives CAWQRSQGAVNTEAFF.

DNA for the CDR3: TGCGCCAGCAGCCAAGGGCCTAGCGCGGCCTACGAGCAGTACTTC. It specifies CASSQGPSAAYEQYF. V usage is TRBV4-1 and J usage is TRBJ2-7; D is perhaps TRBD2 (6 bases). The CDR3 consists of 15 residues. Germline-derived CDR1 and CDR2 are MGHRA and YSYEKL. Trimming removed 1 base at V and 2 bases at J, with 12 bases between.

This chain uses TRBV7-9 with TRBJ2-1; D is possibly TRBD1 (6 bases). The V end lost 5 bases, the J end lost 0 bases, and 14 bases lay between the germline ends. CDR3 length: 16 amino acids. In germline, CDR1 is SEHNR, CDR2 FQNEAQ (reference sequence). The CDR3 here is CASSRKQGSSYNEQFF. The CDR3, as DNA: TGTGCCAGCAGCCGAAAGCAGGGGAGCTCCTACAATGAGCAGTTCTTC. Using reference TRBV7-9 and TRBJ2-1 for the parts outside the CDR3, the full variable domain is DTGVSQNPRHKITKRGQNVTFRCDPISEHNRLYWYRQTLGQGPEFLTYFQNEAQLEKSRLLSDRFSAERPKGSFSTLEIQRTEQGDSAMYLCASSRKQGSSYNEQFFGPGTRLTVL.

The rearrangement uses TRBV30 and TRBJ1-6; D is unclear. The CDR3 is made up of 17 amino acids. V was trimmed by 1 base and J by 10 bases, leaving 23 bases between them. Germline V lookup: CDR1 GTSNPN, CDR2 SVGIG (reference sequence). Here the CDR3 DNA reads TGTGCCTGGAGTGCGTTGACCGGGCTCGGGTTAGGCTCACCCCTCCACTTT. It translates to CAWSALTGLGLGSPLHF.

With respect to this clone: The junction and the germline gene differ at one end; a read error may be behind it. The chain uses TRBV7-9 and TRBJ1-3; no firm D call. CDR3 size: 14 residues. Germline values: CDR1 SEHNR, CDR2 FQNEAQ (reference sequence). CDR3 in amino acids: CANSVWSTGNTIYF. CDR3 bases: TGTGCCAACAGCGTCTGGAGCACTGGAAACACCATATATTTT.

This chain connects TRBV28 to TRBJ1-3, with 8 bases that match TRBD1. From germline, CDR1 is MDHEN and CDR2 SYDVKM. The V segment lost 5 bases and the J segment 7 bases; nucleotides outside the gene matches: 10. This CDR3 region has 15 residues. The DNA of the CDR3 is TGTGCCAGCAGTCTTCAGGGGGCAGGGGGTAACACCATATATTTT. The encoded protein is CASSLQGAGGNTIYF. Together with reference TRBV28 and TRBJ1-3, the CDR3 gives the full variable domain: DVKVTQSSRYLVKRTGEKVFLECVQDMDHENMFWYRQDPGLGLRLIYFSYDVKMKEKGDIPEGYSVSREKKERFSLILESASTNQTSMYLCASSLQGAGGNTIYFGEGSWLTVV.

This clone has a single count. The chain is built from TRBV6-1 and TRBJ2-1; D perhaps matches TRBD1 (6 bases). This CDR3 region has 14 residues. Germline V gene lookup returns CDR1 MNHNS and CDR2 SASEGT. V was clipped by 6 bases and J by 4 bases, with 13 bases between them. The CDR3 region has the DNA TGTGCCAGCAGCCAGGGGCCGGAATACAATGAGCAGTTCTTC. Residues: CASSQGPEYNEQFF.

V and J are TRBV5-1 and TRBJ2-1, with 8 bases identical to TRBD2. J lost 0 bases, V lost 4 bases, and 9 bases had no gene match. Germline values: CDR1 SGHRS, CDR2 YFSETQ. This CDR3 is built from 17 residues. The CDR3 spells CASSTLPTSDSYNEQFF. CDR3 coding DNA: TGCGCCAGCAGCACGTTACCGACTAGCGACTCCTACAATGAGCAGTTCTTC.

This chain connects TRBV11-3 to TRBJ2-1; D not certain. CDR3 length: 13 amino acids. Trimming shortened V by 3 bases and J by 8 bases, and 11 bases separated the two germline ends. Germline V gene sequence: CDR1 SGHNT, CDR2 YENEEA. In DNA, the CDR3 is TGTGCCAGCAGCTTGAGTTTCGACGATGAGCAGTTCTTC. Amino acid sequence: CASSLSFDDEQFF.

This chain joins TRBV5-5 and TRBJ2-1, with D perhaps matching TRBD1 or TRBD2 (7 bases each). CDR1 is SGHKS and CDR2 is YYEKEE in the germline V gene (reference sequence). The CDR3 runs 15 residues. Trimming removed 4 bases from V and 8 bases from J, with 19 bases in between. The CDR3, as DNA: TGTGCCAGCAGCCCGGGGGGAACAGGGGCTGATGAGCAGTTCTTC. Protein product: CASSPGGTGADEQFF.

V is TRBV28 and J is TRBJ2-5, with D perhaps TRBD1 (6 bases). This CDR3 has 14 amino acids. V lost 2 bases and J lost 4, with 11 bases in between. CDR1 and CDR2 from the germline V gene are MDHEN and SYDVKM. The CDR3 sequence is CASSLMGARETQYF. DNA for the CDR3: TGTGCCAGCAGTTTAATGGGGGCAAGAGAGACCCAGTACTTC.

The genes are TRBV18 and TRBJ2-2; a possible D gene is TRBD1 (5 bases). This CDR3 has 14 residues. The ends were cut back, 3 bases at V and 0 bases at J, with 5 bases in the middle. Germline V lookup: CDR1 KGHSH, CDR2 LQKENI. The CDR3 DNA sequence: TGTGCCAGCTCACCGGACACGAACACCGGGGAGCTGTTTTTT. Protein sequence: CASSPDTNTGELFF.

The V call is TRBV11-2, the J call TRBJ1-2; 8 bases agree with TRBD1. V shed 0 bases, J shed 4 bases, and the junction held 16 bases outside the gene matches. The CDR3 is 19 residues long. Germline V gene data show CDR1 as SGHAT and CDR2 as FQNNGV. The CDR3 nucleotides read TGTGCCAGCAGCTTAGACGGAAACGGCCGGGACAGGAAGTCCTATGGCTACACCTTC. It specifies CASSLDGNGRDRKSYGYTF.

The chain is built from TRBV4-1 and TRBJ2-7; D unresolved. Germline V gene sequence: CDR1 MGHRA, CDR2 YSYEKL. With 0 bases removed from V and 2 bases from J, the gap between germline ends came to 11 bases. CDR3 size: 15 residues. CDR3 sequence reads: CASSQEETIPYEQYF. The CDR3, as DNA: TGCGCCAGCAGCCAAGAAGAGACAATTCCCTACGAGCAGTACTTC.

This chain links TRBV6-5 with TRBJ1-4; the D gene is possibly TRBD1 (5 bases). The V end was cut by 0 bases, the J end by 0 bases, with 5 bases between. Germline values: CDR1 MNHEY, CDR2 SVGAGI. The length of the CDR3 is 15 residues. The CDR3 DNA reads as TGTGCCAGCAGTTACTCGGGGGCAACTAATGAAAAACTGTTTTTT. Encoded protein: CASSYSGATNEKLFF.

This rearrangement joins TRBV5-1 to TRBJ1-4; weak D call: TRBD1 (5 bases). V lost 4 bases and J 8 bases, leaving 12 bases between the germline ends. Per germline, CDR1 SGHRS and CDR2 YFSETQ. The CDR3 has 13 residues. CDR3 protein: CASSSLRGEKLFF. The CDR3, as DNA: TGCGCCAGCAGCAGTTTGCGGGGGGAAAAACTGTTTTTT.